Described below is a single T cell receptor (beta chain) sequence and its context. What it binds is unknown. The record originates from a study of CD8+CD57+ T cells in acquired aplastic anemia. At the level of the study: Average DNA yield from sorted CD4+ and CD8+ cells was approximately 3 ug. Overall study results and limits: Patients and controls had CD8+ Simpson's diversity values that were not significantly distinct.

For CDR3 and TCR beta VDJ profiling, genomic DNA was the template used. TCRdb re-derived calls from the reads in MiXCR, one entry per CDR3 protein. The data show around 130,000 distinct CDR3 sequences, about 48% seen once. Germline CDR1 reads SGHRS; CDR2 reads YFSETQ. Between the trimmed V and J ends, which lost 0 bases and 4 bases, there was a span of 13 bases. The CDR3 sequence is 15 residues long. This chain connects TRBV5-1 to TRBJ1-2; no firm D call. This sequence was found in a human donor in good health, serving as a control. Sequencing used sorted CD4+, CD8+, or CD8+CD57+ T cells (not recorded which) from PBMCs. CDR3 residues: CASSLERGSPYGYTF. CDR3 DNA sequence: TGCGCCAGCAGCTTGGAAAGAGGGAGTCCCTATGGCTACACCTTC.